This is a list of T cell receptor beta chains from one sample in a study of CD8 T cells in Susac syndrome. TCRdb re-called the immunoSEQ multiplex PCR reads through MiXCR, storing one row per CDR3 protein. The sample has 150,000 to 200,000 distinct CDR3 sequences; 80% to 95% are singletons. Sequenced material: CD4+ T cells from PBMCs. Every receptor here comes from a human donor in good health. Each CDR3 is given with its conserved first and last residue. The D gene is left open where the match is weak. The listing skips clone size in some rows; elsewhere it reads once, few, many or a size class.

abundance | j_gene | d_gene | v_gene | CDR3nt | CDR3aa
. | TRBJ2-7 | . | TRBV12-3/TRBV12-4 | TGTGCCAGCAGCATCAGGGAAGATGGCGAGCAGTACTTC | CASSIREDGEQYF
. | TRBJ2-5 | . | TRBV4-1 | TGCGCCAGCAGCCTCCCCGGAGGGACCCAGTACTTC | CASSLPGGTQYF
. | TRBJ2-2 | . | TRBV18 | TGTGCCAGCTCGCTCAACGCGTACACCGGGGAGCTGTTTTTT | CASSLNAYTGELFF
. | TRBJ1-1 | TRBD1 | TRBV18 | TGTGCCAGCTCTTCACAGGGGGAAACTGAAGCTTTCTTT | CASSSQGETEAFF
. | TRBJ2-2 | TRBD1 | TRBV4-1 | TGCGCCAGCAGTGTGGGGCAGGGGGCGGTCGGGGAGCTGTTTTTT | CASSVGQGAVGELFF
. | TRBJ1-2 | TRBD1 | TRBV2 | TGTGCCAGCACAACAGGGGAGGATGGCTACACCTTC | CASTTGEDGYTF
. | TRBJ2-3 | . | TRBV3-1 | TGTGCCAGCAGCCAAGTTCGGGGAGCACGCACAGATACGCAGTATTTT | CASSQVRGARTDTQYF
. | TRBJ2-5 | . | TRBV12-3/TRBV12-4 | TGTGCCAGCAGTTTAAATGGGGCCGGCGAGGAGACCCAGTACTTC | CASSLNGAGEETQYF
. | TRBJ2-7 | TRBD1 | TRBV29-1 | TGCAGCGTTGTCACATCGACAGGGCCTACCTACGAGCAGTACTTC | CSVVTSTGPTYEQYF
. | TRBJ2-5 | . | TRBV20-1 | TGCAGTGCTCCGCGGACTGCGGATGAGACCCAGTACTTC | CSAPRTADETQYF
. | TRBJ1-1 | TRBD1 | TRBV14 | TGTGCCAGCAGCCAATCGGACAGGGGCAACACTGAAGCTTTCTTT | CASSQSDRGNTEAFF
. | TRBJ1-1 | . | TRBV12-3/TRBV12-4 | TGTGCCAGCAGCAACAATCATCGCACTGAAGCTTTCTTT | CASSNNHRTEAFF
once | TRBJ1-1 | . | TRBV3-1 | TGTGCCAGCAGCGGGACACTTGAAGCTTTCTTT | CASSGTLEAFF
. | TRBJ2-3 | . | TRBV7-2 | TGTGCCAGCAGCTTATTTGGCAGCACAGATACGCAGTATTTT | CASSLFGSTDTQYF
. | TRBJ2-1 | . | TRBV5-1 | TGCGCCAGCAGCGTCAGGGGCCCCCCATACGGTGAGCAGTTCTTC | CASSVRGPPYGEQFF
. | TRBJ2-7 | TRBD2 | TRBV9 | TGTGCCAGCAGCGTAGATGGGGGGGAGGCCTACGAGCAGTACTTC | CASSVDGGEAYEQYF
. | TRBJ2-5 | . | TRBV2 | TGTGCCAGCAGTGAAAGCTTTAAGGGGACCCAGTACTTC | CASSESFKGTQYF
. | TRBJ2-2 | . | TRBV24-1 | TGTGCCACCAGTGACCACACCGGGGAGCTGTTTTTT | CATSDHTGELFF
. | TRBJ2-7 | . | TRBV7-9 | TGTGCCAGCAGCTTAATGGACGAGCAGTACTTC | CASSLMDEQYF
. | TRBJ2-5 | . | TRBV15 | TGTGCCACCAGCCCACGTAACAGGGCCCGGGAGACCCAGTACTTC | CATSPRNRARETQYF
. | TRBJ2-7 | . | TRBV3-1 | TGTGCCAGCAGCAGAGGGGACGGCGAGCAGTACTTC | CASSRGDGEQYF
. | TRBJ1-2 | . | TRBV6-1 | TGTGCCAGCAGTGAAGCGTCGGGGTACGGTGGCTACACCTTC | CASSEASGYGGYTF
few | TRBJ2-7 | . | TRBV11-2 | TGTGCCAGCAGCTTAGATTGGGCTAGGGGATCCTACGAGCAGTACTTC | CASSLDWARGSYEQYF
. | TRBJ2-1 | TRBD2 | TRBV5-1 | TGCGCCAGCAGCTTGGCCCAGTCGAGCGGGGCTTACAATGAGCAGTTCTTC | CASSLAQSSGAYNEQFF
. | TRBJ2-5 | . | TRBV9 | TGTGCCAGCACCGTACGAGCGGAGGGGGAGACCCAGTACTTC | CASTVRAEGETQYF
. | TRBJ1-1 | TRBD1 | TRBV19 | TGTGCCAGTGGGTACAGGGGGCTCGAAACTGAAGCTTTCTTT | CASGYRGLETEAFF
. | TRBJ2-7 | . | TRBV5-1 | TGCGCCAGCGCCCCCTATGGGGGCGAGACCTACGAGCAGTACTTC | CASAPYGGETYEQYF
. | TRBJ1-2 | . | TRBV19 | TGTGCCAGTAAGACCGACGCAGGGCGCGATGGCTACACCTTC | CASKTDAGRDGYTF
. | TRBJ2-3 | TRBD2 | TRBV7-3 | TGTGCCAGCAGCTTAACTCCCCCTAGCGGGGGGCTCACAGATACGCAGTATTTT | CASSLTPPSGGLTDTQYF
. | TRBJ2-3 | . | TRBV20-1 | TGCAGTGCCCGGGGGGCCTCAGATACGCAGTATTTT | CSARGASDTQYF